This T cell receptor (beta chain) was obtained from a study of T cell responses to AZD1222 COVID-19 vaccine. V lost 2 bases to trimming and J lost 3 bases; unmatched junction nucleotides: 10. The germline V gene encodes CDR1 SGHTA and CDR2 FQGNSA. The CDR3 covers 17 residues. In regard to this clone: Its antigen remains unidentified.

Libraries were prepared by immunoSEQ multiplex PCR; TCRdb keeps only in-frame clonotypes and omits some of them. The profile shows more than 85,000 clones, roughly 87% of them singletons. Study results and caveats: Scientists sampled the repertoires only once the peak T cell response had passed. Baseline serology detected seropositivity in only 5 or 6 AZD1222 recipients. Donors, mostly white British, included more females; clonal diversity was possibly underestimated. As reported, nearly half of all spike-specific TCRs target variant regions that are unmutated.

The source material was peripheral blood, sampled on day 0 of AZD1222 vaccination. This TCR was sampled from an adult in good health. The chain has TRBV7-2 and TRBJ2-7, with 10 bases aligning to TRBD2. The CDR3 region is CASSLFGAGGFNYEQYF. The DNA for the CDR3 is TGTGCCAGCAGCTTATTTGGAGCGGGAGGGTTCAACTACGAGCAGTACTTC.